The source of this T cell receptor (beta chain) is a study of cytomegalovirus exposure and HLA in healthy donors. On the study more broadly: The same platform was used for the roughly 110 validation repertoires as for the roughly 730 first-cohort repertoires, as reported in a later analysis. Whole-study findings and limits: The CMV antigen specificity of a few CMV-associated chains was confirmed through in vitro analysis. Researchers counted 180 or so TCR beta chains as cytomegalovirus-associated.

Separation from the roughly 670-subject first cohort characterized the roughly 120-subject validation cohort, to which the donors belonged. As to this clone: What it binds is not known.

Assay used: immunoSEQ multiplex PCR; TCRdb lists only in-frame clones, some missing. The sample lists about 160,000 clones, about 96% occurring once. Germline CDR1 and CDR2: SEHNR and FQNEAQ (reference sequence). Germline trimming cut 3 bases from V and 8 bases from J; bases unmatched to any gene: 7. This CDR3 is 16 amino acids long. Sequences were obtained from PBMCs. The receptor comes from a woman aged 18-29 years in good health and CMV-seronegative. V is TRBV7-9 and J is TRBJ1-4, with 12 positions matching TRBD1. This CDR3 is CASSLGQGASGEKLFF. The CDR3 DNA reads TGTGCCAGCAGCTTGGGACAGGGGGCATCGGGGGAAAAACTGTTTTTT.